This TCR beta chain was identified in a study of blood T cell repertoires in COVID-19. The overall study: COVID-19 samples from acute and convalescent phases originated in the United States, Italy and Spain. Nucleic acid was either cDNA or gDNA, and it came from T cells, B-cell-depleted T cells, or PBMCs.

Authors' analysis steps: Reference gene primer amplification gave nucleated cell count estimates. Only in-frame clones appear in the TCRdb table, and some are missing; sequencing was by immunoSEQ multiplex PCR. V and J calls and clone size follow that table, whereas D and trimming were derived from the DNA. The profile covers under 200,000 clones, with approximately 77% appearing a single time and about a sixth taken by the ten largest. The germline gives CDR1 KGHSH, CDR2 LQKENI. This CDR3 comprises 16 residues. After removal of 3 bases from V and 5 bases from J, the junction contained 9 bases not matched to a gene. Participants were aged about 18 to 100 years from approximately 23 US areas.

The V call is TRBV18, the J call TRBJ2-5, with 10 bases fitting TRBD2. The clonotype was recovered from a man between 60 and 75 years old who had recovered from COVID-19. Sequencing was performed on PBMCs or T cells enriched from blood (not recorded which). CDR3 loop: CASSPGSSGRPETQYF. As DNA, the CDR3 is TGTGCCAGCTCACCGGGGAGTAGCGGGAGGCCCGAGACCCAGTACTTC.